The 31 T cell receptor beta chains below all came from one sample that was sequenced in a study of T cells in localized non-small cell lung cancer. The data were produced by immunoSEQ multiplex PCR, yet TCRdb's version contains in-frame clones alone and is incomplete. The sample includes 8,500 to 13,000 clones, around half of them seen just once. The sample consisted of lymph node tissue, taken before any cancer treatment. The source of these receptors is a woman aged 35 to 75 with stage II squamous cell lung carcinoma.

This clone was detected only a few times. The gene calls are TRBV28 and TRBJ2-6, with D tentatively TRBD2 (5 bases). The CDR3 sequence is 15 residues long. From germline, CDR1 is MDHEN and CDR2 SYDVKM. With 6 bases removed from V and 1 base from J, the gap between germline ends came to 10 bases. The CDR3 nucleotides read TGTGCCAGCAGCCTCAGCGGATCTGGGGCCAACGTCCTGACTTTC. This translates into CASSLSGSGANVLTF.

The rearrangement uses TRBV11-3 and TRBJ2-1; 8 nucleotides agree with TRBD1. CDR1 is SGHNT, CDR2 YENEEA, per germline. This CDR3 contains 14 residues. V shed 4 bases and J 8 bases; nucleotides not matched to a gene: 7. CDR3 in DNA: TGTGCCAGCAGCTCACGACAGGGGAGACATGAGCAGTTCTTC. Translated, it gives CASSSRQGRHEQFF. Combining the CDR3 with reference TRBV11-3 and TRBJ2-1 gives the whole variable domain EAGVVQSPRYKIIEKKQPVAFWCNPISGHNTLYWYLQNLGQGPELLIRYENEEAVDDSQLPKDRFSAERLKGVDSTLKIQPAELGDSAVYLCASSSRQGRHEQFFGPGTRLTVL.

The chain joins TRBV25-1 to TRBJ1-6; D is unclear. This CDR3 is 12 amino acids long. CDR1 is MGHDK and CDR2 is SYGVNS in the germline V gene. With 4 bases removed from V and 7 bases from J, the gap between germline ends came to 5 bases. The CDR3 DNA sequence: TGTGCCAGCAGTGTCCTGAATTCACCCCTCCACTTT. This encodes CASSVLNSPLHF.

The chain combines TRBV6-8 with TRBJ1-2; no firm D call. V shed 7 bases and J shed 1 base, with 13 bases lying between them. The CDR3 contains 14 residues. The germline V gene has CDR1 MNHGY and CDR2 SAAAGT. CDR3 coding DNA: TGTGCCAGCACTACCGGACGGTTTAACTATGGCTACACCTTC. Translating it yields CASTTGRFNYGYTF.

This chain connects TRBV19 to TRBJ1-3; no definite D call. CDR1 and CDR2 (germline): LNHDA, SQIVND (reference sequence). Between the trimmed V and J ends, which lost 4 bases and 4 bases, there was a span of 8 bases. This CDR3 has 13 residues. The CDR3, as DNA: TGTGCCAGTAGTACCTCCGCGGGAAACACCATATATTTT. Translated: CASSTSAGNTIYF.

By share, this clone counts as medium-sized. The CDR3: CASIHPGAAGTEAFF. The CDR3 region has the DNA TGTGCCAGCATCCACCCGGGGGCAGCGGGCACTGAAGCTTTCTTT. The J gene is TRBJ1-1, the V gene TRBV11-3; tentative D call: TRBD1 (6 bases). The CDR3 totals 15 residues. Trimming cost V 7 bases and J 4 bases, with 19 bases left between them. Germline V CDR1 and CDR2: SGHNT, YENEEA.

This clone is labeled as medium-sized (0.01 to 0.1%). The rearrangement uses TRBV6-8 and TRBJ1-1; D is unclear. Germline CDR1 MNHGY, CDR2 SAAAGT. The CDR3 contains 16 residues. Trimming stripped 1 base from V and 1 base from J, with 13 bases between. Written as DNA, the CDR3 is TGTGCCAGCAGTTACTTCGTGTCAGCTTCGAACACTGAAGCTTTCTTT. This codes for CASSYFVSASNTEAFF.

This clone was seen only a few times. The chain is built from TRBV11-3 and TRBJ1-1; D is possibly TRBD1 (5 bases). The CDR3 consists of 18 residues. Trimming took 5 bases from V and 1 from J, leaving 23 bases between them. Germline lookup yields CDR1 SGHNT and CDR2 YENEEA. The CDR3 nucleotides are TGTGCCAGCAGCCTATTACCGGGACCGGGACGGCAGAACACTGAAGCTTTCTTT. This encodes CASSLLPGPGRQNTEAFF.

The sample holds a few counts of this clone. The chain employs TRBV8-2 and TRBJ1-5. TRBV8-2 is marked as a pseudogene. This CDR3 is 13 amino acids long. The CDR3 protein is CASSIRGNQPQHF. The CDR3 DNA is TGTGCCAGCAGCATTAGGGGCAATCAGCCCCAGCATTTT.

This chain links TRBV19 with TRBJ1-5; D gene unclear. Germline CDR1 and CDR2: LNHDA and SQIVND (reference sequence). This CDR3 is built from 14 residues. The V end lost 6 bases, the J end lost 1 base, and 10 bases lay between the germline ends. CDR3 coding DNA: TGTGCCAGTAGGGAGGGCGCGAGCAATCAGCCCCAGCATTTT. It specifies CASREGASNQPQHF.

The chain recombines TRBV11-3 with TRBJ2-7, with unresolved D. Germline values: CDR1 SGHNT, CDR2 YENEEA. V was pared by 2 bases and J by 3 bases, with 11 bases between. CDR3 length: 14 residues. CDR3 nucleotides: TGTGCCAGCAGCTTACGGCTTCACCGCTACGAGCAGTACTTC. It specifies CASSLRLHRYEQYF.

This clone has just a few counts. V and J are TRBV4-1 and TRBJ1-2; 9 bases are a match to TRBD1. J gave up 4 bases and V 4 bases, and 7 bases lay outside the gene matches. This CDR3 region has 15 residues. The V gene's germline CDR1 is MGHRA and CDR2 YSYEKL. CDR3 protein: CASSPGTGIIYGYTF. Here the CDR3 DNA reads TGCGCCAGCAGCCCGGGGACAGGGATTATCTATGGCTACACCTTC.

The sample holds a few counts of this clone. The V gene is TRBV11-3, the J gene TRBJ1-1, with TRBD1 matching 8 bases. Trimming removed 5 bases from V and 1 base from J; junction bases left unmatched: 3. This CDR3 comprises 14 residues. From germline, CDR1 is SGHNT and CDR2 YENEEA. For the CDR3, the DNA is TGTGCCAGCAGCCGCGGGACAGGGAACACTGAAGCTTTCTTT. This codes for CASSRGTGNTEAFF.

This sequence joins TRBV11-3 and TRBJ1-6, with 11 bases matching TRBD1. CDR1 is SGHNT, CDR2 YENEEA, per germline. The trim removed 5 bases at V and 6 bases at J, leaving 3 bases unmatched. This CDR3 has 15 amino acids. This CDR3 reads CASSQGTGGNSPLHF. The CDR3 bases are TGTGCCAGCAGCCAAGGGACAGGGGGTAATTCACCCCTCCACTTT.

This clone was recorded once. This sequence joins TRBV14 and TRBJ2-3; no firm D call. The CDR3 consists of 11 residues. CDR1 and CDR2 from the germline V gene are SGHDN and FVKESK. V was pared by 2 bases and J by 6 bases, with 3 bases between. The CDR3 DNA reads TGTGCCAGCAGCCAATGGGATACGCAGTATTTT. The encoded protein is CASSQWDTQYF.

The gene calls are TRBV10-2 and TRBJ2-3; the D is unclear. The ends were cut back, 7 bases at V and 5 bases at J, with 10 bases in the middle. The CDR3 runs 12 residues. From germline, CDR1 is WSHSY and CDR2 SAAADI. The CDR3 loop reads CASTGNGDTQYF. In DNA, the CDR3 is TGCGCCAGCACTGGAAACGGAGATACGCAGTATTTT.

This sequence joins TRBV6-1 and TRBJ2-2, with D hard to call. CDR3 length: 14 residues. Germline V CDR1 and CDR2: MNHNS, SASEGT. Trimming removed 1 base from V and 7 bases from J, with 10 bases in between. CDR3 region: CASSEEWVFGELFF. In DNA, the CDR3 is TGTGCCAGCAGTGAAGAATGGGTTTTCGGGGAGCTGTTTTTT.

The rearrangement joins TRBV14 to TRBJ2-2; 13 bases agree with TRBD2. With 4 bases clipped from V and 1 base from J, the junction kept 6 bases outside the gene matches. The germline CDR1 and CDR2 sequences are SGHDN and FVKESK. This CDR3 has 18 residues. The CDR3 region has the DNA TGTGCCAGCAGCCTGACTAGCGGGAGGAAGTTGAACACCGGGGAGCTGTTTTTT. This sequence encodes CASSLTSGRKLNTGELFF.

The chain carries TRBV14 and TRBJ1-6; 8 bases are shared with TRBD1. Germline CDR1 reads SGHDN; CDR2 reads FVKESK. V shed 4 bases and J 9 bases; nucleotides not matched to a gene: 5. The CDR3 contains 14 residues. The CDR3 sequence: CASSPTGGASPLHF. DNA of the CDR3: TGTGCCAGCAGCCCCACAGGGGGAGCTTCACCCCTCCACTTT.

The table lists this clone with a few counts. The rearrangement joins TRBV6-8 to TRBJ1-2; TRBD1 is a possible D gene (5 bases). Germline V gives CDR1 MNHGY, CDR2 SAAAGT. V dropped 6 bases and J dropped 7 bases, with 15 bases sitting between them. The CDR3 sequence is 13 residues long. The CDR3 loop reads CASRGGDFGGYTF. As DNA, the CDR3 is TGTGCCAGCAGGGGAGGGGATTTTGGTGGCTACACCTTC.

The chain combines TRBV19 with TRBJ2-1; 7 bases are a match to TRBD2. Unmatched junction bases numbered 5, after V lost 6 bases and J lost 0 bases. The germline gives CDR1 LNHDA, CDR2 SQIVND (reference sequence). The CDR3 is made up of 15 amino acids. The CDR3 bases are TGTGCCAGTAGACGGGGCGGGAGCTCCTACAATGAGCAGTTCTTC. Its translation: CASRRGGSSYNEQFF.

Here the CDR3 reads CASSRRGGAKGNTEAFF. The CDR3 DNA reads as TGCGCCAGCAGCCGACGCGGGGGGGCCAAGGGGAACACTGAAGCTTTCTTT. The rearrangement links TRBV5-1 to TRBJ1-1, with a tentative D call TRBD1 (6 bases). The CDR3 extends over 17 amino acids. Germline V gene sequence: CDR1 SGHRS, CDR2 YFSETQ. Trimming removed 4 bases at V and 1 base at J, with 20 bases between.

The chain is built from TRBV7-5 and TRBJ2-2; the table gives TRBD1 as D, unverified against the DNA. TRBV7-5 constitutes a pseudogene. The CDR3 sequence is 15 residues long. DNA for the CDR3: TGTGCCACCGTCATGAAGGGGGCAGGAACCGGGGAGCTGTTTTTT. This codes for CATVMKGAGTGELFF.

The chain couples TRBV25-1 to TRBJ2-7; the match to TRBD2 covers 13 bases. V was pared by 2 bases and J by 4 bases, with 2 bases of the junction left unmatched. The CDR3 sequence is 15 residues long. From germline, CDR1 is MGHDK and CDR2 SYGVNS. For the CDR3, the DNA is TGTGCCAGCAGTGAAGGACTAGCGGGAGTTTACGAGCAGTACTTC. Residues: CASSEGLAGVYEQYF.

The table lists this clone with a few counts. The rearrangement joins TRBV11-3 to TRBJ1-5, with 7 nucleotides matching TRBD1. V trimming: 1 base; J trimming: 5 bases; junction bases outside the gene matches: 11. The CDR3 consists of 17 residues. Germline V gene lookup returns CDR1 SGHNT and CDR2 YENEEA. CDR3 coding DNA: TGTGCCAGCAGCTTAGGACTGGGGTCTACAGGGGATCAGCCCCAGCATTTT. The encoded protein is CASSLGLGSTGDQPQHF.

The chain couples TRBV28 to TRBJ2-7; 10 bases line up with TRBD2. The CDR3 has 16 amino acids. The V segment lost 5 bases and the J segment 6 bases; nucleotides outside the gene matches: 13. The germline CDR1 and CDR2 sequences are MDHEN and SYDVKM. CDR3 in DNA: TGTGCCAGCAGTCCACCCGGGCTAGCGGGAGCGGGCGAGCAGTACTTC. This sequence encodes CASSPPGLAGAGEQYF.

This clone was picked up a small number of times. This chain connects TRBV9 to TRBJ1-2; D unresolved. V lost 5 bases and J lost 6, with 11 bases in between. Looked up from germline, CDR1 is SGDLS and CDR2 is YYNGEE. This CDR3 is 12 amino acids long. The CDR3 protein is CASSVGFDGYTF. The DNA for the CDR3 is TGTGCCAGCAGTGTCGGGTTCGATGGCTACACCTTC.

The CDR3: CASSLVPDFFSGNTIYF. The DNA for the CDR3 is TGTGCCAGCAGCTTAGTCCCGGACTTTTTCTCTGGAAACACCATATATTTT. This chain joins TRBV11-3 and TRBJ1-3; D gene uncertain. Germline-derived CDR1 and CDR2 are SGHNT and YENEEA. V lost 1 base, J lost 0 bases, and 13 bases lay in between. The CDR3 spans 17 residues.

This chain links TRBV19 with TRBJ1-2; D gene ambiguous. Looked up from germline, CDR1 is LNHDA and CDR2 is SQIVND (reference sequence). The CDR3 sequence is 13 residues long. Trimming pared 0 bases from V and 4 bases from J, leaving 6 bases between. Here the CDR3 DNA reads TGTGCCAGTAGTATAGATGGGAGCTATGGCTACACCTTC. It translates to CASSIDGSYGYTF.

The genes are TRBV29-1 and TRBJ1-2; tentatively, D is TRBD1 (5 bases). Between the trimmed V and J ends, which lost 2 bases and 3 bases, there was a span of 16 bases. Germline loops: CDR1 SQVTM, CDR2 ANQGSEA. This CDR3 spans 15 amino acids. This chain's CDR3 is CSVERALRGDYGYTF. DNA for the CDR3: TGCAGCGTTGAAAGGGCCCTAAGGGGCGACTATGGCTACACCTTC.

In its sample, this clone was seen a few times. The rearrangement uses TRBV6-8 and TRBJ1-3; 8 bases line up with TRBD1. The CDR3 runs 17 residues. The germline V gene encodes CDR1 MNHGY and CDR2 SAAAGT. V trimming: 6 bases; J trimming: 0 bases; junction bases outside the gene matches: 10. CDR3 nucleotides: TGTGCCAGCAGAAACGGGGGGACAGGATCCTCTGGAAACACCATATATTTT. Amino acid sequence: CASRNGGTGSSGNTIYF.